The clone carrying this T cell receptor (beta chain) was detected only a few times. Its antigen remains unidentified. At the DNA level, this CDR3 is encoded by other sequences in the same sample as well. The CDR3 extends over 15 amino acids. Germline V gene sequence: CDR1 SGHTA, CDR2 FQGNSA. The junction had 2 bases not matched to a gene; V was cut back by 1 base and J by 3 bases. In total, each donor contributed a single heparinised blood draw that averaged approximately 120 mL. cDNA synthesis used the whole RNA isolate, giving expressed TCRB sequences. Using immunoSEQ multiplex PCR, the repertoire was profiled, and TCRdb retains in-frame clones only, with some absent. The table lists under 400,000 clones, around an eighth of them singletons. The source of the sample is a study of beta chain features in type 1 diabetes. Study-wide findings and caveats: Sequencing used cDNA, and cells with high TCR expression could therefore be over-represented. Naive, central memory and Treg TCRB repertoires appeared more alike in patients than in healthy donors.

The chain links TRBV7-2 to TRBJ2-7; 11 bases match TRBD1. The sequenced sample consisted of naive CD4+ T cells from blood. The sequence derives from a man younger than 30 in good health. The chain's CDR3 is CASSLGGTGGYEQYF. The CDR3 DNA is TGTGCCAGCAGCTTAGGGGGGACAGGGGGCTACGAGCAGTACTTC.